This T cell receptor beta chain was documented in a study of blood T cell repertoires in COVID-19. Across the study: Sites across the United States, Italy and Spain contributed samples from acute and convalescent COVID-19. Sources were T cells, B-cell-depleted T cells, or PBMCs; the material itself was cDNA or gDNA.

Assay used: immunoSEQ multiplex PCR; TCRdb lists only in-frame clones, some missing. The data contain around 140,000 clones, 88% of them singletons. Germline CDR1 WSHSY, CDR2 SAAADI. The CDR3 loop spans 14 amino acids. V shed 6 bases, J shed 6 bases, and the junction held 7 bases outside the gene matches. V and J are TRBV10-2 and TRBJ1-5; 8 nucleotides agree with TRBD1. The sequenced material came from peripheral blood. The source of this sequence is a man aged 60 to 75 with active or convalescent COVID-19. CDR3 sequence (DNA): TGCGCCAGCAGGGACGACAGGGGTGTTCAGCCCCAGCATTTT. This translates into CASRDDRGVQPQHF.